The rows below give T cell receptor beta chains drawn from one sample of a study of blood T cell repertoires in COVID-19. Sequencing was performed with immunoSEQ multiplex PCR; in TCRdb, only in-frame clones are kept and a portion is missing. The sample includes hundreds of thousands of clones, about 85% seen only once; the top ten take roughly 3.4%. What was sequenced was peripheral blood. The receptors were sampled from a young woman with acute or convalescent COVID-19. Each CDR3 is given with its conserved first and last residue. D genes are given only for firm matches. Clone size is given for some rows only: seen once, a few or many times, or a class if the clone is expanded.

V gene	D gene	J gene	CDR3 length	clone size	CDR3 protein	CDR3 DNA
TRBV24-1	NA	TRBJ2-1	16	once	CATSGPLANSYNEQFF	TGTGCCACCAGTGGGCCCCTAGCGAACTCCTACAATGAGCAGTTCTTC
TRBV10-3	NA	TRBJ2-1	16	NA	CAISGASGMPRGEQFF	TGTGCCATCAGTGGAGCTAGCGGAATGCCCAGGGGTGAGCAGTTCTTC
TRBV5-1	TRBD1	TRBJ2-7	14	NA	CASSLKGALEGQYF	TGCGCCAGCAGCTTGAAGGGGGCGCTAGAAGGGCAGTACTTC
TRBV29-1	NA	TRBJ1-1	12	NA	CSVEAVLTEAFF	TGCAGCGTTGAAGCGGTGTTGACTGAAGCTTTCTTT
TRBV2	TRBD2	TRBJ2-5	16	NA	CASSELAGGVRETQYF	TGTGCCAGCAGTGAACTAGCGGGAGGGGTCCGAGAGACCCAGTACTTC
TRBV29-1	TRBD1	TRBJ1-2	12	few	CSVTRTGDGYTF	TGCAGCGTTACCCGGACAGGGGATGGCTACACCTTC
TRBV19	NA	TRBJ1-3	15	NA	CASSIGVSSGNTIYF	TGTGCCAGTAGTATCGGGGTTTCTTCTGGAAACACCATATATTTT
TRBV6-1	NA	TRBJ1-1	14	NA	CASSESQDYTEAFF	TGTGCCAGCAGTGAAAGTCAGGATTACACTGAAGCTTTCTTT
TRBV5-7	TRBD1	TRBJ1-1	17	NA	CASSLGSQGDMNTEAFF	TGTGCCAGCAGCTTGGGCAGTCAGGGGGACATGAACACTGAAGCTTTCTTT
TRBV4-2	TRBD2	TRBJ2-3	19	NA	CASSPTAPGLAGLSDTQYF	TGTGCCAGCAGCCCCACCGCCCCGGGACTAGCGGGACTGTCAGATACGCAGTATTTT
TRBV7-2	NA	TRBJ1-3	15	NA	CASSLAPDSGNTIYF	TGTGCCAGCAGCTTAGCGCCAGATTCTGGAAACACCATATATTTT
TRBV24-1	NA	TRBJ1-5	17	NA	CATSDGGSAGYNQPQHF	TGTGCCACCAGTGATGGAGGTTCGGCAGGTTACAATCAGCCCCAGCATTTT
TRBV5-6	TRBD2	TRBJ2-7	14	NA	CASRVAGGPHEQYF	TGTGCCAGCAGGGTAGCGGGAGGGCCCCACGAGCAGTACTTC
TRBV7-8	NA	TRBJ2-3	13	NA	CASSFRVTDTQYF	TGTGCCAGCAGCTTCCGGGTAACAGATACGCAGTATTTT
TRBV3-1/TRBV3-2	TRBD1	TRBJ1-6	14	NA	CASSQGTGYSPLHF	TGTGCCAGCAGCCAAGGGACAGGCTACTCTCCCCTCCACTTT
TRBV19	TRBD2	TRBJ2-4	15	NA	CASSISLAGENIQYF	TGTGCCAGTAGTATATCTCTAGCGGGAGAAAACATTCAGTACTTC
TRBV2	NA	TRBJ1-1	14	NA	CASSGESSNTEAFF	TGTGCCAGCAGTGGGGAGTCTTCGAACACTGAAGCTTTCTTT
TRBV6-5	NA	TRBJ1-1	13	NA	CASRTPGDTEAFF	TGTGCCAGCAGAACCCCAGGGGACACTGAAGCTTTCTTT
TRBV6-5	NA	TRBJ1-1	15	NA	CASSYRGASITEAFF	TGTGCCAGCAGTTATCGGGGGGCGAGTATCACTGAAGCTTTCTTT
TRBV24-1	TRBD2	TRBJ2-7	15	NA	CATSDATSGPYEQYF	TGTGCCACCAGTGACGCGACTAGCGGGCCCTACGAGCAGTACTTC
TRBV18	NA	TRBJ2-3	15	NA	CASSQGPGETDTQYF	TGTGCCAGCTCCCAGGGGCCCGGGGAAACAGATACGCAGTATTTT
TRBV10-2	NA	TRBJ1-2	14	once	CASSEGYSTYGYTF	TGCGCCAGCAGTGAAGGTTACAGTACCTATGGCTACACCTTC
TRBV9	NA	TRBJ2-3	14	NA	CASSLSGATDTQYF	TGTGCCAGCAGTCTTAGCGGTGCCACAGATACGCAGTATTTT
TRBV2	TRBD1	TRBJ1-2	16	NA	CASSEVDRGSNYGYTF	TGTGCCAGCAGTGAAGTGGACAGGGGTAGTAACTATGGCTACACCTTC
TRBV19	NA	TRBJ1-5	14	few	CASSWQGGNQPQHF	TGTGCCAGTAGCTGGCAGGGAGGGAATCAGCCCCAGCATTTT
TRBV3-1/TRBV3-2	TRBD1	TRBJ2-7	15	once	CASSPGTGFSYEQYF	TGTGCCAGCAGCCCCGGGACAGGCTTTTCCTACGAGCAGTACTTC
TRBV19	TRBD1	TRBJ1-4	16	few	CASSGTGGASDEKLFF	TGTGCCAGTAGTGGGACAGGGGGCGCCTCAGATGAAAAACTGTTTTTT
TRBV4-1	NA	TRBJ1-1	14	NA	CASSTMAQNTEAFF	TGCGCCAGCAGCACAATGGCTCAGAACACTGAAGCTTTCTTT
TRBV27	TRBD2	TRBJ2-7	14	NA	CASSGERGAYEQYF	TGTGCCAGCAGCGGGGAGCGGGGGGCCTACGAGCAGTACTTC
TRBV6-2/TRBV6-3	NA	TRBJ1-2	16	NA	CASSYSGDTANYGYTF	TGTGCCAGCAGTTACTCGGGGGACACGGCTAATTATGGCTACACCTTC
TRBV2	NA	TRBJ1-2	13	NA	CASSQDINYGYTF	TGTGCCAGCAGCCAGGACATTAACTATGGCTACACCTTC
TRBV7-3	TRBD1	TRBJ1-1	13	NA	CASRGQLNTEAFF	TGTGCCAGCAGGGGACAGTTGAACACTGAAGCTTTCTTT
TRBV5-4	TRBD1	TRBJ2-3	16	NA	CASSSRQGGVSDTQYF	TGTGCCAGCAGCTCAAGACAGGGGGGGGTTTCAGATACGCAGTATTTT
TRBV6-5	NA	TRBJ1-5	13	NA	CASSYDGNQPQHF	TGTGCCAGCAGTTATGACGGGAATCAGCCCCAGCATTTT
TRBV24-1	TRBD1	TRBJ1-2	15	NA	CATSRRDRESYGYTF	TGTGCCACCAGTCGCCGGGACAGGGAATCCTATGGCTACACCTTC
TRBV5-1	NA	TRBJ2-1	15	few	CASSVQGGAANEQFF	TGCGCCAGCAGCGTCCAAGGGGGGGCCGCAAATGAGCAGTTCTTC
TRBV19	NA	TRBJ1-1	16	NA	CASSIRAGGSNTEAFF	TGTGCCAGTAGTATACGGGCGGGGGGCAGTAACACTGAAGCTTTCTTT
TRBV15	NA	TRBJ1-2	13	NA	CATSRDKTGSYTF	TGTGCCACCAGCAGAGATAAAACAGGGAGCTACACCTTC
TRBV28	TRBD1	TRBJ1-2	13	NA	CASSPGQPRDYTF	TGTGCCAGCAGTCCGGGACAGCCCAGGGACTACACCTTC
TRBV5-4	NA	TRBJ1-6	14	NA	CASTLDRDRTPLHF	TGTGCCAGCACCCTCGATAGAGACAGAACGCCCCTCCACTTT
TRBV11-2	NA	TRBJ1-5	14	NA	CASSFGAGGQPQHF	TGTGCCAGCAGCTTTGGGGCGGGGGGTCAGCCCCAGCATTTT
TRBV3-1/TRBV3-2	TRBD1	TRBJ1-1	12	few	CASSPRDRDAFF	TGTGCCAGCAGCCCCCGGGACAGGGATGCTTTCTTT
TRBV6-1	NA	TRBJ1-2	15	NA	CASSEEAGRVYGYTF	TGTGCCAGCAGTGAAGAGGCCGGGAGAGTCTATGGCTACACCTTC
TRBV15	TRBD1	TRBJ1-5	16	NA	CATSTLLTGRNQPQHF	TGTGCCACCAGCACCCTCCTGACAGGGAGGAATCAGCCCCAGCATTTT
TRBV18	NA	TRBJ1-2	14	NA	CASSPPSIDYGYTF	TGTGCCAGCTCACCACCATCGATAGACTATGGCTACACCTTC
TRBV7-8	TRBD2	TRBJ2-1	17	few	CASSSISGTPVYNEQFF	TGTGCCAGCAGCTCAATTAGCGGGACACCAGTATACAATGAGCAGTTCTTC
TRBV2	TRBD1	TRBJ2-2	15	NA	CASSRVQGATGELFF	TGTGCCAGCAGTCGTGTACAGGGGGCGACCGGGGAGCTGTTTTTT
TRBV19	NA	TRBJ1-2	11	NA	CASSAGNGYTF	TGTGCCAGTAGTGCAGGGAATGGCTACACCTTC
TRBV27	TRBD2	TRBJ2-1	15	once	CASSSSGSGINEQFF	TGTGCCAGCTCCTCTAGCGGGAGTGGTATAAATGAGCAGTTCTTC
TRBV5-1	NA	TRBJ2-2	15	NA	CASRLDSANTGELFF	TGCGCCAGCAGGTTAGACTCGGCGAACACCGGGGAGCTGTTTTTT
TRBV5-1	NA	TRBJ2-2	15	NA	CASSLFARGTGELFF	TGCGCCAGCAGCTTGTTCGCTAGAGGCACCGGGGAGCTGTTTTTT
TRBV5-1	TRBD1	TRBJ2-2	18	NA	CASSSAIGTGANTGELFF	TGCGCCAGCAGCTCAGCCATCGGGACAGGCGCGAACACCGGGGAGCTGTTTTTT
TRBV7-8	TRBD1	TRBJ1-2	14	NA	CASSVGQAGYGYTF	TGTGCCAGCAGCGTAGGACAGGCGGGCTATGGCTACACCTTC
TRBV3-1/TRBV3-2	NA	TRBJ1-2	14	NA	CASSPGQRGYGYTF	TGTGCCAGCAGCCCCGGACAGAGGGGCTATGGCTACACCTTC
TRBV2	NA	TRBJ2-7	12	NA	CASNMAPYEQYF	TGTGCCTCGAACATGGCCCCCTACGAGCAGTACTTC
TRBV5-5	TRBD2	TRBJ2-3	16	NA	CASSPGLAGFTDTQYF	TGTGCCAGCAGCCCCGGACTAGCGGGGTTCACAGATACGCAGTATTTT
TRBV30	NA	TRBJ2-2	16	NA	CAWSSLRGANTGELFF	TGTGCCTGGAGTTCGCTGCGGGGAGCGAACACCGGGGAGCTGTTTTTT
TRBV5-1	NA	TRBJ2-7	15	NA	CASSWRTGSSYEQYF	TGCGCCAGCAGCTGGAGAACAGGGTCATCCTACGAGCAGTACTTC
TRBV7-9	TRBD2	TRBJ2-1	14	NA	CASTVAGGLDEQFF	TGTGCCAGCACCGTAGCGGGGGGGCTGGATGAGCAGTTCTTC
TRBV19	NA	TRBJ1-2	15	NA	CASSIFYDRRYGYTF	TGTGCCAGTAGTATATTTTACGACAGACGCTATGGCTACACCTTC